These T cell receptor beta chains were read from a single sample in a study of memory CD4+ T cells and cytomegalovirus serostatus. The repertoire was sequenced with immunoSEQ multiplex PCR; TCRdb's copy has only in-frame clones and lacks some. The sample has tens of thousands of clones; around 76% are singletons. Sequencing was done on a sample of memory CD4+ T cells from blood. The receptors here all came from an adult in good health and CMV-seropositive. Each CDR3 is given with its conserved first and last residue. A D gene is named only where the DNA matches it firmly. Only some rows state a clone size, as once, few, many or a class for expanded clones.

CDR3aa: CSVEDGGRGDGEQFF; CDR3nt: TGCAGCGTTGAAGATGGCGGCAGGGGGGATGGTGAGCAGTTCTTC; v_gene: TRBV29-1; j_gene: TRBJ2-1; abundance: .; d_gene: .
CDR3aa: CAWSVGGANVLTF; CDR3nt: TGTGCCTGGAGTGTTGGTGGGGCCAACGTCCTGACTTTC; v_gene: TRBV30; j_gene: TRBJ2-6; abundance: few; d_gene: .
CDR3aa: CASSQDNRGLGSTGANVLTF; CDR3nt: TGCGCCAGCAGCCAAGATAACAGGGGGTTAGGTAGCACTGGGGCCAACGTCCTGACTTTC; v_gene: TRBV4-3; j_gene: TRBJ2-6; abundance: .; d_gene: TRBD1
CDR3aa: CASSPNTNNEEAFF; CDR3nt: TGTGCCAGCAGCCCCAACACAAACAACGAAGAAGCTTTCTTT; v_gene: TRBV6-1; j_gene: TRBJ1-1; abundance: few; d_gene: .
CDR3aa: CSVEGQGIVAEQFF; CDR3nt: TGCAGCGTTGAGGGACAGGGGATCGTGGCTGAGCAGTTCTTC; v_gene: TRBV29-1; j_gene: TRBJ2-1; abundance: few; d_gene: TRBD1
CDR3aa: CASSPDSVYGYTF; CDR3nt: TGCGCCAGCAGCCCCGACAGTGTTTATGGCTACACCTTC; v_gene: TRBV5-1; j_gene: TRBJ1-2; abundance: .; d_gene: .
CDR3aa: CASSRGTYINTEAFF; CDR3nt: TGTGCCAGCAGCCGTGGGACATACATCAACACTGAAGCTTTCTTT; v_gene: TRBV7-9; j_gene: TRBJ1-1; abundance: .; d_gene: .
CDR3aa: CASSEGTGRTGELFF; CDR3nt: TGTGCCAGCAGTGAAGGGACAGGGCGAACCGGGGAGCTGTTTTTT; v_gene: TRBV6-1; j_gene: TRBJ2-2; abundance: .; d_gene: TRBD1
CDR3aa: CASSLDRGRVLAKNIQYF; CDR3nt: TGTGCCAGCAGCTTGGACAGGGGGAGGGTCCTAGCCAAAAACATTCAGTACTTC; v_gene: TRBV5-6; j_gene: TRBJ2-4; abundance: .; d_gene: .
CDR3aa: CASSPTERGGWTEAFF; CDR3nt: TGCGCCAGCAGCCCCACCGAAAGGGGCGGATGGACTGAAGCTTTCTTT; v_gene: TRBV4-1; j_gene: TRBJ1-1; abundance: .; d_gene: .
CDR3aa: CASSREGTSATQYF; CDR3nt: TGTGCCAGCAGCCGCGAAGGGACTAGCGCTACGCAGTATTTT; v_gene: TRBV7-9; j_gene: TRBJ2-3; abundance: .; d_gene: TRBD2
CDR3aa: CASSQDPGHTDTQYF; CDR3nt: TGCGCCAGCAGCCAAGATCCAGGGCACACAGATACGCAGTATTTT; v_gene: TRBV4-3; j_gene: TRBJ2-3; abundance: .; d_gene: .
CDR3aa: CASGPLMGEQYF; CDR3nt: TGTGCCTCCGGGCCTTTGATGGGCGAGCAGTACTTC; v_gene: TRBV9; j_gene: TRBJ2-7; abundance: .; d_gene: .
CDR3aa: CATDSSPDSPLHF; CDR3nt: TGCGCCACCGACAGTTCGCCCGATTCACCCCTCCACTTT; v_gene: TRBV10-1; j_gene: TRBJ1-6; abundance: .; d_gene: .
CDR3aa: CASSMTGSETQYF; CDR3nt: TGCGCCAGCAGCATGACAGGGTCCGAGACCCAGTACTTC; v_gene: TRBV4-1; j_gene: TRBJ2-5; abundance: .; d_gene: TRBD1
CDR3aa: CASSFEGATQYF; CDR3nt: TGTGCCAGCAGCTTTGAAGGGGCGACCCAGTACTTC; v_gene: TRBV5-4; j_gene: TRBJ2-5; abundance: .; d_gene: .
CDR3aa: CASSWGSGGSNEKLFF; CDR3nt: TGTGCCAGCAGTTGGGGCTCAGGGGGGTCTAATGAAAAACTGTTTTTT; v_gene: TRBV28; j_gene: TRBJ1-4; abundance: once; d_gene: TRBD1
CDR3aa: CASRSGGALSYEQYF; CDR3nt: TGCGCCAGCAGGAGCGGGGGGGCCCTTTCCTACGAGCAGTACTTC; v_gene: TRBV10-2; j_gene: TRBJ2-7; abundance: .; d_gene: TRBD2
CDR3aa: CASSSPQFLGEQFF; CDR3nt: TGTGCCAGCAGCTCCCCTCAATTCTTGGGTGAGCAGTTCTTC; v_gene: TRBV7-2; j_gene: TRBJ2-1; abundance: .; d_gene: .
CDR3aa: CASSPTPNTQYF; CDR3nt: TGTGCCAGCTCACCAACCCCAAATACGCAGTATTTT; v_gene: TRBV18; j_gene: TRBJ2-3; abundance: .; d_gene: .
CDR3aa: CASSLAGGEETQYF; CDR3nt: TGTGCCAGCAGTCTAGCGGGGGGCGAAGAGACCCAGTACTTC; v_gene: TRBV6-1; j_gene: TRBJ2-5; abundance: .; d_gene: TRBD2
CDR3aa: CASSLPQGASEKLFF; CDR3nt: TGTGCCAGCAGCTTACCCCAGGGGGCGAGCGAAAAACTGTTTTTT; v_gene: TRBV11-2; j_gene: TRBJ1-4; abundance: once; d_gene: TRBD1
CDR3aa: CASSLTTGGNTGELFF; CDR3nt: TGTGCCAGTAGTCTTACGACAGGGGGAAACACCGGGGAGCTGTTTTTT; v_gene: TRBV19; j_gene: TRBJ2-2; abundance: .; d_gene: TRBD1
CDR3aa: CASRGYTDEQYF; CDR3nt: TGTGCCAGCAGGGGTTATACGGACGAGCAGTACTTC; v_gene: TRBV6-1; j_gene: TRBJ2-7; abundance: .; d_gene: .
CDR3aa: CASSLGSGGETQYF; CDR3nt: TGTGCCAGCAGCTTAGGAAGCGGGGGAGAGACCCAGTACTTC; v_gene: TRBV5-5; j_gene: TRBJ2-5; abundance: many; d_gene: TRBD2
CDR3aa: CASSLAPGSRKLFF; CDR3nt: TGTGCCAGCAGTTTAGCGCCTGGCTCAAGAAAACTGTTTTTT; v_gene: TRBV28; j_gene: TRBJ1-4; abundance: .; d_gene: .
CDR3aa: CASSISPGLTDTQYF; CDR3nt: TGTGCCAGTAGTATTTCCCCGGGGCTCACAGATACGCAGTATTTT; v_gene: TRBV19; j_gene: TRBJ2-3; abundance: .; d_gene: .
CDR3aa: CASSQDRDTEAFF; CDR3nt: TGCGCCAGCAGCCAAGATCGGGACACTGAAGCTTTCTTT; v_gene: TRBV4-1; j_gene: TRBJ1-1; abundance: .; d_gene: .
CDR3aa: CSVVSIAPGTRNEAFF; CDR3nt: TGCAGCGTTGTATCGATCGCCCCAGGGACAAGGAATGAAGCTTTCTTT; v_gene: TRBV29-1; j_gene: TRBJ1-1; abundance: .; d_gene: .
CDR3aa: CASRRNTEAFF; CDR3nt: TGTGCCAGCAGGCGGAACACTGAAGCTTTCTTT; v_gene: TRBV6-5; j_gene: TRBJ1-1; abundance: .; d_gene: .
CDR3aa: CASSPKDLNTEAFF; CDR3nt: TGTGCCAGCAGCCCTAAGGATCTGAACACTGAAGCTTTCTTT; v_gene: TRBV7-9; j_gene: TRBJ1-1; abundance: few; d_gene: .
CDR3aa: CASSYSTEVTEAFF; CDR3nt: TGTGCCAGCAGTTACTCGACAGAAGTCACTGAAGCTTTCTTT; v_gene: TRBV6-6; j_gene: TRBJ1-1; abundance: few; d_gene: .
CDR3aa: CASSKGDSLTDTQYF; CDR3nt: TGTGCCAGCAGCAAGGGGGACAGCCTCACAGATACGCAGTATTTT; v_gene: TRBV6-4; j_gene: TRBJ2-3; abundance: .; d_gene: TRBD1
CDR3aa: CASREGGPNQPQHF; CDR3nt: TGCGCCAGCAGGGAGGGAGGGCCGAATCAGCCCCAGCATTTT; v_gene: TRBV10-2; j_gene: TRBJ1-5; abundance: .; d_gene: .
CDR3aa: CASSRWDQETQYF; CDR3nt: TGTGCCAGCAGCAGATGGGACCAAGAGACCCAGTACTTC; v_gene: TRBV5-8; j_gene: TRBJ2-5; abundance: .; d_gene: .
CDR3aa: CASSYQSGSNQPQHF; CDR3nt: TGTGCCAGCAGTTATCAAAGCGGGAGCAATCAGCCCCAGCATTTT; v_gene: TRBV28; j_gene: TRBJ1-5; abundance: .; d_gene: .
CDR3aa: CASSEALANTGELFF; CDR3nt: TGTGCCAGCAGTGAAGCGCTAGCGAACACCGGGGAGCTGTTTTTT; v_gene: TRBV6-1; j_gene: TRBJ2-2; abundance: .; d_gene: .
CDR3aa: CAISESQGRAFF; CDR3nt: TGTGCCATCAGTGAGTCTCAGGGACGCGCTTTCTTT; v_gene: TRBV10-3; j_gene: TRBJ1-1; abundance: few; d_gene: .
CDR3aa: CASTEDRRDTEAFF; CDR3nt: TGTGCCAGCACCGAGGACCGGCGGGACACTGAAGCTTTCTTT; v_gene: TRBV2; j_gene: TRBJ1-1; abundance: few; d_gene: .
CDR3aa: CASSFGGEETQYF; CDR3nt: TGTGCCAGCAGCTTCGGAGGGGAAGAGACCCAGTACTTC; v_gene: TRBV7-2; j_gene: TRBJ2-5; abundance: .; d_gene: .
CDR3aa: CASSLGRGSAYEQYF; CDR3nt: TGTGCCAGCAGCTTGGGTAGGGGGAGTGCCTACGAGCAGTACTTC; v_gene: TRBV5-4; j_gene: TRBJ2-7; abundance: .; d_gene: .
CDR3aa: CASSPTAGATNEKLFF; CDR3nt: TGCGCCAGCAGCCCGACCGCGGGGGCAACTAATGAAAAACTGTTTTTT; v_gene: TRBV5-1; j_gene: TRBJ1-4; abundance: .; d_gene: .
CDR3aa: CASSLRGAGNTGELFF; CDR3nt: TGTGCCAGCAGCTTAAGGGGGGCAGGGAATACCGGGGAGCTGTTTTTT; v_gene: TRBV11-2; j_gene: TRBJ2-2; abundance: .; d_gene: .
CDR3aa: CASSLSSGNTIYF; CDR3nt: TGTGCCAGCAGCTTAAGCAGTGGAAACACCATATATTTT; v_gene: TRBV11-2; j_gene: TRBJ1-3; abundance: .; d_gene: .
CDR3aa: CASGPEESYNEQFF; CDR3nt: TGTGCTAGTGGACCCGAGGAATCCTACAATGAGCAGTTCTTC; v_gene: TRBV12-5; j_gene: TRBJ2-1; abundance: .; d_gene: .
CDR3aa: CASSVQPGDTQYF; CDR3nt: TGTGCCAGCAGCGTCCAGCCCGGAGATACGCAGTATTTT; v_gene: TRBV9; j_gene: TRBJ2-3; abundance: .; d_gene: .
CDR3aa: CASSYSVGGHTEAFF; CDR3nt: TGTGCCAGCAGTTACTCGGTGGGAGGGCACACTGAAGCTTTCTTT; v_gene: TRBV6-5; j_gene: TRBJ1-1; abundance: few; d_gene: .
CDR3aa: CASSGRTGTDTQYF; CDR3nt: TGTGCCAGCAGCGGAAGGACAGGCACAGATACGCAGTATTTT; v_gene: TRBV27; j_gene: TRBJ2-3; abundance: .; d_gene: .
CDR3aa: CASRAVTNEKLFF; CDR3nt: TGTGCCAGCAGGGCTGTCACTAATGAAAAACTGTTTTTT; v_gene: TRBV27; j_gene: TRBJ1-4; abundance: .; d_gene: .
CDR3aa: CASSFRGATNEKLFF; CDR3nt: TGTGCCAGCAGCTTTCGGGGAGCAACTAATGAAAAACTGTTTTTT; v_gene: TRBV7-2; j_gene: TRBJ1-4; abundance: .; d_gene: .
CDR3aa: CASSAPGQHYEQYF; CDR3nt: TGTGCCAGCAGCGCGCCCGGACAACACTACGAGCAGTACTTC; v_gene: TRBV5-6; j_gene: TRBJ2-7; abundance: few; d_gene: .
CDR3aa: CASSLGDRENEKLFF; CDR3nt: TGCGCCAGCAGCTTGGGGGACAGGGAGAATGAAAAACTGTTTTTT; v_gene: TRBV5-1; j_gene: TRBJ1-4; abundance: .; d_gene: TRBD1
CDR3aa: CASSPGLAGNYEQYF; CDR3nt: TGTGCCAGCTCCCCGGGACTAGCGGGAAACTACGAGCAGTACTTC; v_gene: TRBV18; j_gene: TRBJ2-7; abundance: many; d_gene: TRBD2
CDR3aa: CASSYPDTETQYF; CDR3nt: TGCGCCAGCAGCTACCCGGACACAGAGACCCAGTACTTC; v_gene: TRBV5-1; j_gene: TRBJ2-5; abundance: .; d_gene: .
CDR3aa: CASSPKPTSGPKAGELFF; CDR3nt: TGTGCCAGCAGCCCCAAACCCACTAGCGGCCCTAAAGCGGGGGAGCTGTTTTTT; v_gene: TRBV5-4; j_gene: TRBJ2-2; abundance: .; d_gene: TRBD2
CDR3aa: CASSAVRYEQYF; CDR3nt: TGTGCCAGCAGCGCGGTCCGTTACGAGCAGTACTTC; v_gene: TRBV5-8; j_gene: TRBJ2-7; abundance: .; d_gene: .
CDR3aa: CASSLGGRGFTDTQYF; CDR3nt: TGTGCCAGCAGCTTAGGGGGGAGGGGCTTCACAGATACGCAGTATTTT; v_gene: TRBV7-2; j_gene: TRBJ2-3; abundance: .; d_gene: TRBD2
CDR3aa: CASSNCRGYEQYF; CDR3nt: TGTGCCAGCAGCAATTGTCGGGGCTACGAGCAGTACTTC; v_gene: TRBV21-1; j_gene: TRBJ2-7; abundance: .; d_gene: .
CDR3aa: CASARQGEAFF; CDR3nt: TGTGCCAGCGCGAGGCAGGGTGAAGCTTTCTTT; v_gene: TRBV19; j_gene: TRBJ1-1; abundance: .; d_gene: .
CDR3aa: CASSLFRSGTPRETQYF; CDR3nt: TGTGCCAGCAGTCTATTTCGATCCGGGACTCCGCGTGAGACCCAGTACTTC; v_gene: TRBV28; j_gene: TRBJ2-5; abundance: once; d_gene: .